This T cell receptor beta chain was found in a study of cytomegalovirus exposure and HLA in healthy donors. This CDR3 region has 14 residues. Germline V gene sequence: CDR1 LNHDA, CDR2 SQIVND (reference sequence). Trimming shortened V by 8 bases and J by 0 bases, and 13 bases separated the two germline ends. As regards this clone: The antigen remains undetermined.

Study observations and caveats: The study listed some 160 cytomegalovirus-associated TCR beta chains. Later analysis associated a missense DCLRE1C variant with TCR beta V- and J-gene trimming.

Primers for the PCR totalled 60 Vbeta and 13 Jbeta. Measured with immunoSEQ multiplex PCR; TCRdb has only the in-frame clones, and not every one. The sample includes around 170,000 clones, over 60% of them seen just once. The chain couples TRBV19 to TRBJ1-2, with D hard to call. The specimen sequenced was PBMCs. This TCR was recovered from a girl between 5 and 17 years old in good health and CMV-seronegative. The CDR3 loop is CASYGPLANYGYTF. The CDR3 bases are TGTGCCAGTTACGGGCCACTAGCTAACTATGGCTACACCTTC. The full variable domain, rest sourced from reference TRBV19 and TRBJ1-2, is DGGITQSPKYLFRKEGQNVTLSCEQNLNHDAMYWYRQDPGQGLRLIYYSQIVNDFQKGDIAEGYSVSREKKESFPLTVTSAQKNPTAFYLCASYGPLANYGYTFGSGTRLTVV.